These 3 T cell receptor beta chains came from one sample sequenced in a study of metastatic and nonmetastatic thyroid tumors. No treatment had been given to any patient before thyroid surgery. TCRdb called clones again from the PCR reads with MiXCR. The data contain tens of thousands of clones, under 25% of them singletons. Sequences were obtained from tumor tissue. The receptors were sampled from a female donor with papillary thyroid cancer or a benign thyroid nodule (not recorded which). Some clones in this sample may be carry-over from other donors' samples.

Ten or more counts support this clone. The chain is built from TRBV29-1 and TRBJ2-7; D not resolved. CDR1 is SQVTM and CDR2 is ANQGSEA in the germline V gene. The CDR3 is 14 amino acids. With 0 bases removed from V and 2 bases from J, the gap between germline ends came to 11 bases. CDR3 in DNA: TGCAGCGTTGAAGATCCGGCCACAGCCTACGAGCAGTACTTC. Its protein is CSVEDPATAYEQYF.

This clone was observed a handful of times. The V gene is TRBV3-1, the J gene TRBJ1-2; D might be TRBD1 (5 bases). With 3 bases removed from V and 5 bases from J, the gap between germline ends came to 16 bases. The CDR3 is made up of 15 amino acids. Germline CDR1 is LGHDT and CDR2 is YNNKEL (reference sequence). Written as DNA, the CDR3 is TGTGCCAGCAGCCAGTCGCTGGGGGTTAGGTATGGCTACACCTTC. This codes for CASSQSLGVRYGYTF. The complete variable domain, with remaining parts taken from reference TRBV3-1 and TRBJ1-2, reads DTAVSQTPKYLVTQMGNDKSIKCEQNLGHDTMYWYKQDSKKFLKIMFSYNNKELIINETVPNRFSPKSPDKAHLNLHINSLELGDSAVYFCASSQSLGVRYGYTFGSGTRLTVV.

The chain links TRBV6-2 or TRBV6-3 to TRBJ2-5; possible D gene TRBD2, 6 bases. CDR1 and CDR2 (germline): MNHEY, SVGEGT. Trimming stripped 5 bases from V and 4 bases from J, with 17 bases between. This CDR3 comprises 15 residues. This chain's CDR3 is CASSRLGEQIETQYF. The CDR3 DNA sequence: TGTGCCAGCAGTAGACTAGGAGAACAAATAGAGACCCAGTACTTC.